The entry below gives a single T cell receptor (beta chain) sequence along with its context. The antigen is unknown. Trimming at V came to 6 bases and at J to 4 bases, leaving 9 bases not matched to a gene. The CDR3 has 15 amino acids. CDR1 and CDR2 (germline): DFQATT, SNEGSKA (reference sequence). TCRdb reanalysed the 5' RACE reads using MiXCR and keeps one entry per CDR3 protein. Of 200,000 to 250,000 distinct CDR3 sequences in the sample, 6.9% were seen once. This entry comes from a study of T cells after yellow fever vaccination. About the study: SMART-Seq v4 Ultra Low Input prepared libraries from low-cell fractions. Study observations and caveats: It was a small share of clonotypes that appeared in both CD4 and CD8 compartments. A secondary response was less intense yet reached its peak sooner, at day 5 versus 15.

The chain couples TRBV20-1 to TRBJ2-4, with 10 bases aligning to TRBD2. The sample here was CD4+ T cells sorted from PBMCs, taken 15 days after the yellow fever booster vaccination. The receptor comes from a man aged 25-45 years who received the YFV17D yellow fever vaccine. The CDR3 bases are TGCAGTGCAAGGACTAGCGGAGACCCAAAAAACATTCAGTACTTC. It codes for CSARTSGDPKNIQYF.